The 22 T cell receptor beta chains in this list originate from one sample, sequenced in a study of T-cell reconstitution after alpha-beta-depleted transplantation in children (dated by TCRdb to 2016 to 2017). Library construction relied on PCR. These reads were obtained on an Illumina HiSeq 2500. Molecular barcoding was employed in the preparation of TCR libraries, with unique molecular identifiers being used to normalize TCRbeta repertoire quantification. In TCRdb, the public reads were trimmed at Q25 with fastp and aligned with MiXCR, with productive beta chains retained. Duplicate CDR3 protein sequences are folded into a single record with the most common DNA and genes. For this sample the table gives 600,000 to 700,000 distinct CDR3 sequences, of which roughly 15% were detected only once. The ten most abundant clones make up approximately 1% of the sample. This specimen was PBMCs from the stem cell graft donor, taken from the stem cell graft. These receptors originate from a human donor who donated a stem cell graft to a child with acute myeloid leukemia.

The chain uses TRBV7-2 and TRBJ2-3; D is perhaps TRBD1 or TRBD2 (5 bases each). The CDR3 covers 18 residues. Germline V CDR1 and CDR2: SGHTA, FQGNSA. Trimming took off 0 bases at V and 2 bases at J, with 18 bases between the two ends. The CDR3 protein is CASSLAGLSLGPTDTQYF. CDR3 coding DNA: TGTGCCAGCAGCTTAGCTGGACTCTCGCTGGGGCCCACAGATACGCAGTATTTT.

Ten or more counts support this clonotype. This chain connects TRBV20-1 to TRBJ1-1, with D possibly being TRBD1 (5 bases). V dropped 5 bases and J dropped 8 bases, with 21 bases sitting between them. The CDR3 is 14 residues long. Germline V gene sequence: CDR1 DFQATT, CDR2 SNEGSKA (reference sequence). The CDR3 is CSAPRGLLWGEAFF. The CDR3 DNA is TGCAGTGCTCCCCGCGGACTGCTCTGGGGGGAAGCTTTCTTT.

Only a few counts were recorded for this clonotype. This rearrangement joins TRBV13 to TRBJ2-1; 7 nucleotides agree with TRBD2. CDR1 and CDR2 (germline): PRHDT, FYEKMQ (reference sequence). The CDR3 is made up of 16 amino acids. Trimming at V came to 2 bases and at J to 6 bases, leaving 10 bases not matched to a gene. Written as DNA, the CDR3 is TGTGCCAGCAGCTTACCCCAGGGCGGGGGACCCAATGAGCAGTTCTTC. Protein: CASSLPQGGGPNEQFF.

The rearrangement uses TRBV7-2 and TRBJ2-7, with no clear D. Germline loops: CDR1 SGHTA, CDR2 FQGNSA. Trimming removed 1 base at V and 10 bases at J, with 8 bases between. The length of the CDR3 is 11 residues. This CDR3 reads CASSLGGDQYV. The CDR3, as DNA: TGTGCCAGCAGCTTAGGCGGCGACCAGTACGTC.

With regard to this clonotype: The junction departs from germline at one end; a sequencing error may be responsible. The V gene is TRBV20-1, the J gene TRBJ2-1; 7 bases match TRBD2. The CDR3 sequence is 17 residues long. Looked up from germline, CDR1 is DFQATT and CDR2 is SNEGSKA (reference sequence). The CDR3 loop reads CSAIHIPRGVSYDEQFF. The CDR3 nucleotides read TGCAGTGCTATCCATATCCCCCGGGGGGTTTCCTACGATGAGCAGTTCTTC.

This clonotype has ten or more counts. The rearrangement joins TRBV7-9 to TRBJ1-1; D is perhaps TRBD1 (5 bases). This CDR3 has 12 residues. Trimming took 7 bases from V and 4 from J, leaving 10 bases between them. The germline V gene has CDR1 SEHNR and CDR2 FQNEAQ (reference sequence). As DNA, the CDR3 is TGTGCCAGCAACGGGAGGGGCACTGAAGCTTTCTTT. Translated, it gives CASNGRGTEAFF.

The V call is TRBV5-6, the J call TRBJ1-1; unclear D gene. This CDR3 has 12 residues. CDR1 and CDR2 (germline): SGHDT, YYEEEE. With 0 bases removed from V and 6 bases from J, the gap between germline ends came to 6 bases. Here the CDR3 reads CASSLGNAEAFF. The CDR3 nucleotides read TGTGCCAGCAGCTTGGGGAATGCTGAAGCTTTCTTT.

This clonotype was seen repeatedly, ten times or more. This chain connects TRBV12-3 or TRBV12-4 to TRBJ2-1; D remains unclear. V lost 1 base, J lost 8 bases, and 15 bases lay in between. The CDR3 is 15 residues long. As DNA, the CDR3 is TGTGCCAGCAGTTTAGTCGGACGCCTACGCCATGAGCAGTTCTTC. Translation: CASSLVGRLRHEQFF.

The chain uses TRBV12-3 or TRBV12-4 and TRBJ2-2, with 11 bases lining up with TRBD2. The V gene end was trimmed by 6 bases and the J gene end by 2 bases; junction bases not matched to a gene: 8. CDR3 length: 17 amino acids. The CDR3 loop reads CASRVTSGVSNTGELFF. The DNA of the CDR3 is TGTGCCAGCAGGGTGACTAGCGGGGTTTCTAACACCGGGGAGCTGTTTTTT.

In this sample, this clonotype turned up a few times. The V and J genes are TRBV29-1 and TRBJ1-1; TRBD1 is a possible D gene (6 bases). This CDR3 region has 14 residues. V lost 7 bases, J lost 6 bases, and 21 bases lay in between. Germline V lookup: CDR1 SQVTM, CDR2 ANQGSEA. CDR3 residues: CSAGGFGGDAEAFF. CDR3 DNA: TGCAGCGCGGGTGGCTTTGGGGGCGATGCTGAAGCTTTCTTT.

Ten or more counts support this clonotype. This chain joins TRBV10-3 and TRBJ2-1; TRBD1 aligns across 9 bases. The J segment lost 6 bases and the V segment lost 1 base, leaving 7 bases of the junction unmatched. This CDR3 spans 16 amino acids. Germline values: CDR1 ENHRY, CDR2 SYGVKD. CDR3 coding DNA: TGTGCCATCAGTGAGTATGGGACAGGGAGATCCAATGAGCAGTTCTTC. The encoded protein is CAISEYGTGRSNEQFF.

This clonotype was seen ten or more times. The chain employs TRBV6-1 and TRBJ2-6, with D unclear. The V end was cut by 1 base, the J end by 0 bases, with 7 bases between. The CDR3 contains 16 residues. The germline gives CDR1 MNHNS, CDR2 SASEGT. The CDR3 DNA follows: TGTGCCAGCAGTGAAGGGGGAAACTCTGGGGCCAACGTCCTGACTTTC. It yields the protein CASSEGGNSGANVLTF.

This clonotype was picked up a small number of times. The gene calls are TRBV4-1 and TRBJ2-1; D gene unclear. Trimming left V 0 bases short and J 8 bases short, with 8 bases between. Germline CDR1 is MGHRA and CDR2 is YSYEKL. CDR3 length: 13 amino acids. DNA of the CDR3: TGCGCCAGCAGCCAAGAGGCTCCCCATGAGCAGTTCTTC. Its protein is CASSQEAPHEQFF.

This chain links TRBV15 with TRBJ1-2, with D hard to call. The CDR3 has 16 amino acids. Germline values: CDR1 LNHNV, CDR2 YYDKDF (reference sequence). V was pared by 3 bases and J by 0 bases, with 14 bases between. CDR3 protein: CATSRTVLLANYGYTF. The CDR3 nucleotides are TGTGCCACCAGCAGGACCGTCCTTTTAGCTAACTATGGCTACACCTTC.

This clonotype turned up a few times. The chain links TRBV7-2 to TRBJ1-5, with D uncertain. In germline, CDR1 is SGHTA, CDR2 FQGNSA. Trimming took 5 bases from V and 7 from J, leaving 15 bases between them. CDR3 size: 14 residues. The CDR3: CASSPGRLEQPQHF. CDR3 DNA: TGTGCCAGCAGCCCCGGACGGTTGGAACAGCCCCAGCATTTT.

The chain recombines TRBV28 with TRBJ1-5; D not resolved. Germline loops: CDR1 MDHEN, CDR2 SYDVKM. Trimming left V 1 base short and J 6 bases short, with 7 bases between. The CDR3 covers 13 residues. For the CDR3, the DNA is TGTGCCAGCAGTTTATTGAGGGTTCAGCCCCAGCATTTT. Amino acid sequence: CASSLLRVQPQHF.

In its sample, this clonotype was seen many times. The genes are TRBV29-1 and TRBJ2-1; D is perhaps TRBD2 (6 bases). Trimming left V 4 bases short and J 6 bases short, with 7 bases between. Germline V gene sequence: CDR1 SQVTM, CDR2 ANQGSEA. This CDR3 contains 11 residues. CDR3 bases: TGCAGCGTTGGGGGAGGCAATGAGCAGTTCTTC. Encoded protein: CSVGGGNEQFF.

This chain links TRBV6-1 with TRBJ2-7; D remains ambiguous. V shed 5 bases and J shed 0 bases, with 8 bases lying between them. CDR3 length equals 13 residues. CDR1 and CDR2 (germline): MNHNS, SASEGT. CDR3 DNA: TGTGCCAGCAGTAGAACTTTCTCCTACGAGCAGTACGTC. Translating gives CASSRTFSYEQYV.

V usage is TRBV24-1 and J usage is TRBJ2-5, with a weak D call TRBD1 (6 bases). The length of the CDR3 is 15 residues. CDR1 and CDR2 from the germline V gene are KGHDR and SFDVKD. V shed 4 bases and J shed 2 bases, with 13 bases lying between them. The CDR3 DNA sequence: TGTGCCACCAGTGAGCCCCGGGACATACAAGAGACCCAGTACTTC. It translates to CATSEPRDIQETQYF.

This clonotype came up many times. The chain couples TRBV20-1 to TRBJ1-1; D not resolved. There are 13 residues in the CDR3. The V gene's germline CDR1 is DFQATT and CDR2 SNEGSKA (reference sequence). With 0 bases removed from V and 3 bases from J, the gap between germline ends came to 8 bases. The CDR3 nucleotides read TGCAGTGCTAGAGATCGGTGGCACACTGAAGCTTTCTTT. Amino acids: CSARDRWHTEAFF.

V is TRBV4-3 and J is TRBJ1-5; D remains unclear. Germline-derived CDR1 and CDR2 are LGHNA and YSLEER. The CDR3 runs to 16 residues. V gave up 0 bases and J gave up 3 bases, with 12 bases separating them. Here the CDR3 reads CASSQELQRSNQPQHF. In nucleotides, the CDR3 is TGCGCCAGCAGCCAAGAATTACAGAGATCCAATCAGCCCCAGCATTTT.

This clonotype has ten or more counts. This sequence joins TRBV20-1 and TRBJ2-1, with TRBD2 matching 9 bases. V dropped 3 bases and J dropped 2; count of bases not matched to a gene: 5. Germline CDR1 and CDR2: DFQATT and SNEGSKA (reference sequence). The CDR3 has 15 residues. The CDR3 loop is CSASGGGDTYNEQFF. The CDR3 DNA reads TGCAGTGCTAGTGGCGGGGGGGACACCTACAATGAGCAGTTCTTC.